Listed below are T cell receptor beta chains from one sample, sequenced in a study of T-cell reconstitution after alpha-beta-depleted transplantation in children. TCRdb processed the PCR reads anew with MiXCR; each CDR3 protein has one entry. The table lists hundreds of thousands of distinct CDR3 sequences, 10% to 15% of them singletons. Source: PBMCs, mostly from graft donor cells, taken 360 days after TCRalphabeta/CD19-depleted stem cell transplant. These receptors all come from a male patient aged 10-17 years who had a stem cell transplant for acute myeloid leukemia, so the T cells may come from the graft donor. CDR3s include the opening cysteine and the closing phenylalanine or tryptophan. D genes are given only for firm matches. Expanded clones get a size class; other rows say once, few or many, or leave the size out.

clone size	V gene	J gene	D gene	CDR3 protein	CDR3 DNA
many	TRBV20-1	TRBJ2-7	-	CSARDQLYEQYF	TGCAGTGCTAGAGATCAACTCTACGAGCAGTACTTC
few	TRBV20-1	TRBJ2-2	-	CSARDRERGGELFF	TGCAGTGCTAGAGACAGGGAAAGGGGCGGGGAGCTGTTTTTT
few	TRBV28	TRBJ2-7	-	CASSLLFTGRVLGDPSYEQYF	TGTGCCAGCAGCCTCTTGTTCACGGGCAGGGTCCTCGGCGACCCGTCCTACGAGCAGTACTTC
-	TRBV25-1	TRBJ2-6	-	CASSETRSGGNVLTF	TGTGCCAGCAGTGAAACTCGCTCTGGGGGCAACGTCCTGACTTTC
many	TRBV29-1	TRBJ2-7	-	CSASIQAGYEQYF	TGCAGCGCGTCGATACAGGCGGGGTACGAGCAGTACTTC
few	TRBV30	TRBJ2-1	TRBD2	CAWSLFSGRASYNEQFF	TGTGCCTGGAGCCTGTTTAGCGGGAGGGCCTCCTACAATGAGCAGTTCTTC
-	TRBV5-4	TRBJ2-1	-	CASSLWDRDEQFF	TGTGCCAGCAGCTTGTGGGACCGGGATGAGCAGTTCTTC
few	TRBV7-2	TRBJ2-6	-	CASSLAWWRGANVLTF	TGTGCCAGCAGCTTAGCGTGGTGGAGGGGGGCCAACGTCCTGACTTTC
-	TRBV12-3/TRBV12-4	TRBJ1-6	-	CAARGDNSPLHF	TGTGCTGCGCGGGGGGATAATTCACCCCTCCACTTT
many	TRBV20-1	TRBJ2-3	-	CSASFLSTSTDTQYF	TGCAGTGCTAGTTTTCTGTCGACCAGCACAGATACGCAGTATTTT
many	TRBV20-1	TRBJ2-7	-	CSAFQGGTEQYF	TGCAGTGCATTCCAAGGGGGTACCGAGCAGTACTTC
-	TRBV4-3	TRBJ2-7	TRBD2	CASSQEMVAGGSSYEQYF	TGCGCCAGCAGCCAAGAGATGGTGGCGGGAGGTTCCTCCTACGAGCAGTACTTC
few	TRBV29-1	TRBJ1-2	-	CSVALGEYGYTF	TGCAGCGTGGCTCTAGGAGAATATGGCTACACCTTC
many	TRBV20-1	TRBJ2-7	TRBD2	CSASWGLATYEQYF	TGCAGTGCTAGTTGGGGACTAGCGACCTACGAGCAGTACTTC
-	TRBV4-3	TRBJ2-6	-	CASSQAPQGTGANVLTF	TGCGCCAGCAGCCAAGCCCCCCAGGGAACTGGGGCCAACGTCCTGACTTTC
-	TRBV5-1	TRBJ2-2	TRBD2	CASSSGLAGNTGELFF	TGCGCCAGCAGCTCTGGACTAGCGGGGAACACCGGGGAGCTGTTTTTT
few	TRBV24-1	TRBJ2-5	TRBD2	CATSDHIGSGAQETQYF	TGTGCCACCAGTGATCACATTGGGAGCGGGGCTCAGGAGACCCAGTACTTC
-	TRBV4-3	TRBJ2-7	-	CASSQELGLPLYYEQYF	TGCGCCAGCAGCCAAGAACTCGGACTTCCCCTATACTACGAGCAGTACTTC
many	TRBV5-1	TRBJ2-3	TRBD2	CASSPGTSDTDPYF	TGCGCCAGCAGCCCCGGGACTAGCGACACAGACCCCTATTTT
many	TRBV6-2/TRBV6-3	TRBJ2-7	TRBD2	CASSYGGSFSYEQYF	TGTGCCAGCAGTTACGGCGGGAGCTTCTCCTACGAGCAGTACTTC
-	TRBV4-2	TRBJ2-7	-	CASSQEGGGVWEQYF	TGTGCCAGCAGCCAAGAAGGAGGAGGAGTATGGGAGCAGTACTTC
few	TRBV20-1	TRBJ1-2	-	CSATHTTENYGYTF	TGCAGTGCTACCCATACGACAGAGAACTATGGCTACACCTTC